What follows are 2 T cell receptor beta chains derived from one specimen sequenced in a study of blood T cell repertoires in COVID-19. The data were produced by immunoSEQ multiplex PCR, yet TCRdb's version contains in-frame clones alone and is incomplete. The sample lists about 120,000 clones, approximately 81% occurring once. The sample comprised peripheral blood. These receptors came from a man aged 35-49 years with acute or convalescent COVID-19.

The chain's CDR3 is CASSQDLWAGGRKTQYF. In nucleotides, the CDR3 is TGTGCCAGCAGCCAAGATCTTTGGGCGGGGGGTAGGAAGACCCAGTACTTC. The V gene is TRBV3-1 (or the pseudogene TRBV3-2), the J gene TRBJ2-5; TRBD2 agrees at 8 bases. The trim removed 0 bases at V and 6 bases at J, leaving 12 bases unmatched. The length of the CDR3 is 17 residues. Germline V CDR1 and CDR2: LGHDT, YNNKEL (reference sequence).

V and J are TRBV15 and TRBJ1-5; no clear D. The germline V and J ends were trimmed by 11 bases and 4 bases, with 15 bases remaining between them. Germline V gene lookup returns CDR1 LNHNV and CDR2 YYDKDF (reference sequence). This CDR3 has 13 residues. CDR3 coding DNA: TGTGCCGTCGCGGGAGATCCGAATCAGCCCCAGCATTTT. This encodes CAVAGDPNQPQHF.